This TCR beta chain was observed in a study of shared clonotypes between healthy human individuals (TCRdb year 2020). About the study as a whole: A couple of women and a few men aged 18 to 49 years were included in the cohort. For each donor, three plates each were used for CD4 naive and CD4 memory, two plates were used for CD8 naive, and one plate was used for CD8 memory. To estimate repertoire size and how much clonotype sharing occurs between individuals, the study deeply sequenced the blood TCR repertoires of several healthy adults. Libraries were prepared and TCR repertoires were sequenced by different laboratories using diverse techniques, in order to increase sequencing depth and limit assay-specific biases. Each donor's leukapheresis produced roughly between roughly 0.85 and 10 billion PBMCs.

Overall results and qualifications from the work: Estimated clonotype richness was generally larger for naive than for memory subsets. Based on pairwise subsampling, the degree of clonotype sharing among donors was expected to be affected by sequencing depth. Sampling was restricted to blood, and TCR repertoires in tissues likely differ from the TCR repertoires found in blood. Because the study included only a small number of donors, the genetic and exposure-history diversity represented was limited. Sharing across four donors was observed for roughly 5% of naive CD4, over 3% of naive CD8, roughly 2.3% of memory CD4, and about 0.4% of memory CD8 clonotypes. Clonotypes shared by all four sorted-subset donors showed higher generation probabilities than non-shared clonotypes. Even with the large sequencing depth, rarefaction of the sorted-subset datasets indicated that sequencing was incomplete.

The donors were healthy, HIV-negative adults who had no recently reported acute infections or vaccinations. Every donor was a Caucasian adult residing in Nashville, Tennessee, USA. CD8 memory samples combined magnetically selected CD45RO+ cells with CCR7-negative CD45RA+ effector memory (TemRA) cells. Blood was collected by leukapheresis, and PBMCs were isolated by Ficoll-Histopaque density gradient centrifugation and then cryopreserved in liquid nitrogen vapor phase. Analytical flow cytometry was used to check the purity and quantity of each magnetically sorted T cell population. From each sorted fraction, genomic DNA was isolated and quantified by UV absorbance on a Nanodrop 2000c. From the germline V gene (reference sequence), CDR1 is MNHNY and CDR2 is SVGAGI. The CDR3, cysteine through phenylalanine, is 15 amino acids long. Only CDR3 DNA is held: 45 bases, read in frame from base 1. Trimming removed 1 base from V and 5 bases from J, leaving 14 bases between the germline ends.

On this clone itself: This receptor's antigen is unknown. No quality values exist for individual bases; no much larger clone is one base distant.

Using the deep immunoSEQ assay, multiplex PCR amplified TCR CDR3 regions from genomic DNA. Extracted genomic DNA from each cell subset was spread evenly across all wells of several immunoSEQ 96-well plates, with each plate serving as a replicate. For sorted subsets, around 200 ng genomic DNA, equal to tens of thousands of T cell genomes, was loaded into each replicate PCR. The purified libraries were quantified using a Qubit 3.0 fluorometer, sized with a Bioanalyzer 2100, and then quantified again using the KAPA Library Quantification kit. Each immunoSEQ 96-well plate was sequenced on its own single-read 150-cycle Illumina NextSeq 550 flow cell. As for how the authors treated the data: The immunoSEQ output contained only junctional sequences without quality scores, so filtering could not match that applied to full-length reads. To assign V/J genes and CDR3, sequences were annotated against IMGT germline references using PyIR, a Python wrapper for IgBLAST v1.9. Reads were filtered out if the reads had weak V/J assignments (E-value above 1e-6), no CDR3, stop codons, out-of-frame junctions, or ambiguous translated residues. V3J clonotypes were defined as sequences sharing an identical inferred V gene, J gene, and CDR3 amino acid sequence. To compute the percentage overlap between repertoires, the number of shared unique clonotypes was divided by the size of the smaller repertoire. Three approaches were used to assess repertoire richness: RTK rarefaction, the Chao1 estimator, and Recon v2.1 estimates of unobserved clonotypes. For all TCRbeta clonotypes obtained by the gDNA method from a handful of donors, generation probabilities were computed with OLGA. The source is immuneACCESS, and TCRdb retained only in-frame sequences with V and J called. Part of the clones is not carried over; for the studies checked, unresolved V genes explain less than half of this, and the remainder is unexplained. D and trimming come from the DNA, and the V and J calls and clone size come from that table. Within this sample are approximately 320,000 clones, with around 86% of them counted one time only. The ten top clones hold 15% to 20% of the sample.

The rearranged segments are TRBV6-6 and TRBJ2-5; a tentative D call is TRBD1 (6 bases match). The sequenced sample consisted of memory CD8+ T cells sorted from blood. The cell subset or site label for this specimen denotes: CD45RO+ cells pooled with CCR7-negative TemRA cells. This sequence was found in a man between 18 and 35 years old in good health. The DNA is as follows: TGTGCCAGCAGTTACTTTGACGGCAGGGGTGAGACCCAGTACTTC. Its coded protein is CASSYFDGRGETQYF.